The 8 T cell receptor beta chains below were found in one sample sequenced in a study of CD4+ T cells in melanoma. Clones were read by immunoSEQ multiplex PCR, and TCRdb kept only the in-frame ones, dropping some. The sample shows some 3,600 clones, approximately 60% of them seen only once. Sample: cells from a culture (not recorded whether cultured in vitro). These TCRs come from a human donor with melanoma.

The chain has TRBV18 and TRBJ1-1; TRBD1 matches 8 bases. The length of the CDR3 is 16 residues. V lost 2 bases, J lost 2 bases, and 7 bases stayed unmatched. CDR1 and CDR2 from the germline V gene are KGHSH and LQKENI. The CDR3 DNA reads as TGTGCCAGCTCACCATCAGGACAGGGAACCAACACTGAAGCTTTCTTT. Its translation: CASSPSGQGTNTEAFF.

As to this clone: The junction and the germline gene differ at one end; a read error may be behind it. This chain links TRBV4-1 with TRBJ2-2, with TRBD1 as a possible D gene (6 bases). Germline V gene data show CDR1 as MGHRA and CDR2 as YSYEKL. The CDR3 contains 14 residues. For the CDR3, the DNA is TGTGCCAGCAGCCTACGGACAGAAACCGGGGAGCTGTTTTTT. This gives the protein CASSLRTETGELFF.

CDR3 residues: CASSLPRGPPNNEQFF. DNA of the CDR3: TGTGCCAGCAGCTTACCCCGGGGGCCCCCAAACAATGAGCAGTTCTTC. This chain joins TRBV11-3 and TRBJ2-1, with D perhaps matching TRBD1 or TRBD2 (6 bases each). The CDR3 spans 16 residues. Per germline, CDR1 SGHNT and CDR2 YENEEA. Between the trimmed V and J ends, which lost 2 bases and 5 bases, there was a span of 16 bases. Complete variable domain (other parts from reference TRBV11-3 and TRBJ2-1): EAGVVQSPRYKIIEKKQPVAFWCNPISGHNTLYWYLQNLGQGPELLIRYENEEAVDDSQLPKDRFSAERLKGVDSTLKIQPAELGDSAVYLCASSLPRGPPNNEQFFGPGTRLTVL.

The rearrangement links TRBV5-8 to TRBJ1-6; no definite D call. The CDR3 spans 17 residues. Germline CDR1 reads SGHTS; CDR2 reads YDEGEE. V gave up 0 bases and J gave up 7 bases, with 17 bases separating them. The CDR3 DNA is TGTGCCAGCAGCTTGGATAGATTCGGCAGGATGAATTCACCCCTCCACTTT. It yields the protein CASSLDRFGRMNSPLHF.

This rearrangement joins TRBV4-1 to TRBJ2-1; 8 nucleotides match TRBD2. CDR1 is MGHRA, CDR2 YSYEKL, per germline. This CDR3 is 14 amino acids long. Losses at the gene ends were 3 bases for V and 3 bases for J; bases not matched to a gene: 1. Here the CDR3 DNA reads TGCGCCAGCAGCCACGGGACTAGCTACAATGAGCAGTTCTTC. Residues: CASSHGTSYNEQFF.

V and J are TRBV15 and TRBJ2-7, with 9 bases that match TRBD1. The CDR3 sequence is 14 residues long. Germline V CDR1 and CDR2: LNHNV, YYDKDF (reference sequence). Germline trimming cut 3 bases from V and 6 bases from J; bases unmatched to any gene: 6. CDR3 sequence (DNA): TGTGCCACCAGCAGGGGACAGGGTGGGCGCGAGCAGTACTTC. This codes for CATSRGQGGREQYF.

The rearrangement links TRBV28 to TRBJ1-3; no definite D call. Between the trimmed V and J ends, which lost 6 bases and 0 bases, there was a span of 6 bases. The CDR3 runs to 13 residues. The germline V gene encodes CDR1 MDHEN and CDR2 SYDVKM. The CDR3 protein is CASRKSSGNTIYF. In nucleotides, the CDR3 is TGTGCCAGCAGGAAAAGCTCTGGAAACACCATATATTTT.

This chain connects TRBV9 to TRBJ2-3; the D gene is possibly TRBD2 (5 bases). V dropped 5 bases and J dropped 1 base, with 11 bases sitting between them. The CDR3 sequence is 14 residues long. CDR1 SGDLS and CDR2 YYNGEE come from the germline V gene. CDR3 sequence (DNA): TGTGCCAGCAGTAGTACCGGGGGCACAGATACGCAGTATTTT. Protein product: CASSSTGGTDTQYF. The full variable domain, with the rest looked up from reference TRBV9 and TRBJ2-3, is DSGVTQTPKHLITATGQRVTLRCSPRSGDLSVYWYQQSLDQGLQFLIQYYNGEERAKGNILERFSAQQFPDLHSELNLSSLELGDSALYFCASSSTGGTDTQYFGPGTRLTVL.